Listed below are T cell receptor beta chains from one sample, sequenced in a study of CD8 T cells in ankylosing spondylitis. TCRdb reprocessed the 5' RACE reads via MiXCR and lists one record per CDR3 protein. The sample comprises about 40,000 distinct CDR3 sequences, 15% to 20% of which are singletons, and about 45% rests with the top ten. Source material: blood. The receptor set was obtained from a male donor with ankylosing spondylitis or in good health (not recorded which). The CDR3 runs from the conserved cysteine through the conserved F or W. Each record gives: CDR3 DNA, CDR3 protein, V gene, clone size, D gene, J gene. A D gene is named only where the DNA matches it firmly. The size of a clone is reported for some rows only, either as once, few or many, or as a class for expanded clones.

CDR3 DNA: TGCAGCGTCAAAATAGCGGGGGGGCACACCGGGGAGCTGTTTTTT; CDR3 protein: CSVKIAGGHTGELFF; V gene: TRBV29-1; clone size: .; D gene: TRBD2; J gene: TRBJ2-2
CDR3 DNA: TGCAGTGCTAGCCCCCAGGCGAGAGAAAAACTGTTTTTT; CDR3 protein: CSASPQAREKLFF; V gene: TRBV20-1; clone size: .; D gene: .; J gene: TRBJ1-4
CDR3 DNA: TGTGCCAGCAGTTGGGGACAGGGGGCTTCGCAGTACTTC; CDR3 protein: CASSWGQGASQYF; V gene: TRBV6-5; clone size: many; D gene: TRBD1; J gene: TRBJ2-7
CDR3 DNA: TGCGCCAGCAGCAGAACAGGGGCCGGGAACACTGAAGCTTTCTTT; CDR3 protein: CASSRTGAGNTEAFF; V gene: TRBV4-1; clone size: .; D gene: TRBD1; J gene: TRBJ1-1
CDR3 DNA: TGTGCCAGCAGTTCCTTCGGGACTAGCGGGGGGGATGAGCAGTTCTTC; CDR3 protein: CASSSFGTSGGDEQFF; V gene: TRBV12-3/TRBV12-4; clone size: .; D gene: TRBD2; J gene: TRBJ2-1
CDR3 DNA: TGCAGCGGACGGGACGTCAGTAGCAATGAGCAGTTCTTC; CDR3 protein: CSGRDVSSNEQFF; V gene: TRBV29-1; clone size: .; D gene: .; J gene: TRBJ2-1
CDR3 DNA: TGCGCCAGCAGACTTCCGGGACAGGGGTACGAGCAGTACTTC; CDR3 protein: CASRLPGQGYEQYF; V gene: TRBV5-1; clone size: few; D gene: TRBD1; J gene: TRBJ2-7
CDR3 DNA: TGTGCCAGCGTTTCGGGCAACTATGGCTACACCTTC; CDR3 protein: CASVSGNYGYTF; V gene: TRBV6-2/TRBV6-3; clone size: .; D gene: .; J gene: TRBJ1-2
CDR3 DNA: TGTGCCAGCGGAGAATCTAGCGGGAGCTACAATGAGCAGTTCTTC; CDR3 protein: CASGESSGSYNEQFF; V gene: TRBV6-5; clone size: many; D gene: TRBD2; J gene: TRBJ2-1
CDR3 DNA: TGTGCCAGCAGTTACGGGCAGGCTAGCACAGATACGCAGTATTTT; CDR3 protein: CASSYGQASTDTQYF; V gene: TRBV6-5; clone size: few; D gene: .; J gene: TRBJ2-3
CDR3 DNA: TGTGCCAGCAGCGCAATGAGAGGGTTCCCGACTTTC; CDR3 protein: CASSAMRGFPTF; V gene: TRBV9; clone size: .; D gene: .; J gene: TRBJ2-6
CDR3 DNA: TGCGCCAGCAGCTGGACAGGGTCCCCTGAAGCTTTCTTT; CDR3 protein: CASSWTGSPEAFF; V gene: TRBV5-1; clone size: .; D gene: TRBD1; J gene: TRBJ1-1
CDR3 DNA: TGTGCCAGCAGCTCCCCCAGGGACCTCACAGATACGCAGTATTTT; CDR3 protein: CASSSPRDLTDTQYF; V gene: TRBV7-2; clone size: .; D gene: .; J gene: TRBJ2-3
CDR3 DNA: TGTGCCAGCAGTTGGCAGGGTTTCACAGATACGCAGTATTTT; CDR3 protein: CASSWQGFTDTQYF; V gene: TRBV27; clone size: many; D gene: .; J gene: TRBJ2-3
CDR3 DNA: TGTGCCAGCAGCTTAGTAGGGCTAGCAGAGACCCAGTACTTC; CDR3 protein: CASSLVGLAETQYF; V gene: TRBV7-2; clone size: .; D gene: .; J gene: TRBJ2-5
CDR3 DNA: TGCAGCGTTGGTTGGAGCTCCTACAATGAGCAGTTCTTC; CDR3 protein: CSVGWSSYNEQFF; V gene: TRBV29-1; clone size: few; D gene: .; J gene: TRBJ2-1
CDR3 DNA: TGTGCCAGCAGTTTAAGGGACAATACCTACGAGCAGTACTTC; CDR3 protein: CASSLRDNTYEQYF; V gene: TRBV12-3/TRBV12-4; clone size: .; D gene: .; J gene: TRBJ2-7
CDR3 DNA: TGTGCCAGCAGCTTGGCAGGGGGCGTAACTAATGAAAAACTGTTTTTT; CDR3 protein: CASSLAGGVTNEKLFF; V gene: TRBV5-5; clone size: few; D gene: TRBD1; J gene: TRBJ1-4
CDR3 DNA: TGTGCCAGCAGTTTAGTCCTAAGCGCTGCAGTCAATGAGCAGTTCTTC; CDR3 protein: CASSLVLSAAVNEQFF; V gene: TRBV12-3/TRBV12-4; clone size: few; D gene: .; J gene: TRBJ2-1
CDR3 DNA: TGTGCCAGCAGTCCGTACCTTAGCGGACAGGGGTTTATCAATCAGCCCCAGCATTTT; CDR3 protein: CASSPYLSGQGFINQPQHF; V gene: TRBV28; clone size: many; D gene: TRBD1; J gene: TRBJ1-5
CDR3 DNA: TGTGCCACCAGTGACCACAGGGGAACCGGGGAGCTGTTTTTT; CDR3 protein: CATSDHRGTGELFF; V gene: TRBV24-1; clone size: few; D gene: TRBD1; J gene: TRBJ2-2
CDR3 DNA: TGTGCCAGCGCCCCTTTGGGTCCAGATACGCAGTATTTT; CDR3 protein: CASAPLGPDTQYF; V gene: TRBV12-3/TRBV12-4; clone size: few; D gene: .; J gene: TRBJ2-3